This TCR beta chain was captured by sequencing in a study of T cells in tuberculosis. Overall study context: CD1B tetramers identified T cells specific for mycobacterial lipid GMM.

Germline V CDR1 and CDR2: MNHNY, SVGAGI (reference sequence). This CDR3 has 16 residues. V lost 6 bases and J lost 0, with 16 bases in between. After thawing and overnight rest, PBMC were stained with GMM-loaded CD1B tetramer, viability dye and anti-CD3 for sorting. The lipid loaded on the CD1B tetramers was C32 glucose monomycolate from Rhodococcus equi. Tetramer-negative cells, roughly 97,000 per donor, were also sorted. Chain pairing is unknown; alpha and beta were sequenced separately. The assay was immunoSEQ multiplex PCR, and TCRdb's table has in-frame clones only and misses some. The data hold about 58,000 clones, with 88% observed a single time.

Sequencing was performed on CD1b-GMM tetramer-negative cells sorted from PBMCs. The TCR comes from an adult woman with latent tuberculosis. The chain has TRBV6-6 and TRBJ2-3; D is uncertain. In nucleotides, the CDR3 is TGTGCCAGCAGCCCCAGGCTGGCGTCAAGCACAGATACGCAGTATTTT. Protein sequence: CASSPRLASSTDTQYF.